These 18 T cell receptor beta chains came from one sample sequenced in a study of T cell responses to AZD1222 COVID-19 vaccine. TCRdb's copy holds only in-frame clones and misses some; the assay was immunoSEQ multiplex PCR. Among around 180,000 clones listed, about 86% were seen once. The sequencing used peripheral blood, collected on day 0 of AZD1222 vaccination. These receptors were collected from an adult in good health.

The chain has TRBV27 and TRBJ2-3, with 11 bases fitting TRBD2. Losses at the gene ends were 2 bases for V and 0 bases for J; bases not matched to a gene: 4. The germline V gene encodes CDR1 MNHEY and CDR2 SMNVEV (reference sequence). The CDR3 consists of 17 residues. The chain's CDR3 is CASSLAPSGGSTDTQYF. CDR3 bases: TGTGCCAGCAGTTTAGCGCCTAGCGGGGGGAGCACAGATACGCAGTATTTT.

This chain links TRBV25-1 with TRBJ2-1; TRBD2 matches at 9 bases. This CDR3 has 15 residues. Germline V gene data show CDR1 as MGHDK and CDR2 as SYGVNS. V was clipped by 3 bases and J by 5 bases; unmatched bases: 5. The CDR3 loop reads CASSDSSGIHNEQFF. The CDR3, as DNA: TGTGCCAGCAGTGATTCTAGCGGGATACACAATGAGCAGTTCTTC.

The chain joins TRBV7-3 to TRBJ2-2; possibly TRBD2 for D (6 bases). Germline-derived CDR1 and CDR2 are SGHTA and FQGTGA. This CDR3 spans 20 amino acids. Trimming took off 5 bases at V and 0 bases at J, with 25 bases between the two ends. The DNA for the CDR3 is TGTGCCAGCAGCCCAGATCGGATCCGGGGGAATAGAGCGAACACCGGGGAGCTGTTTTTT. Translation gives CASSPDRIRGNRANTGELFF.

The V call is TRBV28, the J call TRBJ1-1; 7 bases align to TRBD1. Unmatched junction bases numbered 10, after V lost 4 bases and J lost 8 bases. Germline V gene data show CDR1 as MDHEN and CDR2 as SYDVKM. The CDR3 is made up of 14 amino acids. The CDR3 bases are TGTGCCAGCAGTTGGGCAGGGGGAATTTTAGAAGCTTTCTTT. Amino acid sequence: CASSWAGGILEAFF.

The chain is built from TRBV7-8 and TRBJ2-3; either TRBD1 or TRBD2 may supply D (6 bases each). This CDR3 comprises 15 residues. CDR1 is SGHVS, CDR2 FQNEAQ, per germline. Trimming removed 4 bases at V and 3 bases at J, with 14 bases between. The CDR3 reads CASSSRGGGTDTQYF. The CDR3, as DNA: TGTGCCAGCAGCTCCCGTGGAGGGGGAACAGATACGCAGTATTTT.

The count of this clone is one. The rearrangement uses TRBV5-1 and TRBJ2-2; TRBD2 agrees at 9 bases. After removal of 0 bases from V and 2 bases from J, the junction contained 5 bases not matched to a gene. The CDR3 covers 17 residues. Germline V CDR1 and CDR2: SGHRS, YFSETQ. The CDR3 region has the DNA TGCGCCAGCAGCTTGGGGTTAGCGGGAGCAAACACCGGGGAGCTGTTTTTT. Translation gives CASSLGLAGANTGELFF.

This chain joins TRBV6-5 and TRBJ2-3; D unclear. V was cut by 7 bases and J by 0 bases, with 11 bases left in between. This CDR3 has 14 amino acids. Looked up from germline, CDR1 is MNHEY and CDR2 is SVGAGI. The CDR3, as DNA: TGTGCCAGCATCTCCGAGGATAGCACAGATACGCAGTATTTT. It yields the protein CASISEDSTDTQYF.

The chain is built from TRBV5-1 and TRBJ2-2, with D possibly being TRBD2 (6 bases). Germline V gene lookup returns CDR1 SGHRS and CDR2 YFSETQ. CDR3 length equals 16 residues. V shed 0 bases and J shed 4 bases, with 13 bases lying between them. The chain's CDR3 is CASSLVAGLVTGELFF. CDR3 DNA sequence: TGCGCCAGCAGCTTGGTTGCGGGGCTCGTCACCGGGGAGCTGTTTTTT.

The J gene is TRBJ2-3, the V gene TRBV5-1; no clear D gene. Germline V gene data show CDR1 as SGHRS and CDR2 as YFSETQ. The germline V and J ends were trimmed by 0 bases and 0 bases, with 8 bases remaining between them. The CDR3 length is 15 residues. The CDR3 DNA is TGCGCCAGCAGCTTGGAACAGAAAAGCACAGATACGCAGTATTTT. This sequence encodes CASSLEQKSTDTQYF.

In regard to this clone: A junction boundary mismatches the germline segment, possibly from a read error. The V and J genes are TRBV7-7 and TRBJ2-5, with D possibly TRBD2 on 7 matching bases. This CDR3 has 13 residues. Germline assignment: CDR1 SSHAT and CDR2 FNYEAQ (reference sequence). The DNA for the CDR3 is TGTGCTAGCAGAGTTGCGGGGGCCGAGACCCAGTACTTC. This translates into CASRVAGAETQYF.

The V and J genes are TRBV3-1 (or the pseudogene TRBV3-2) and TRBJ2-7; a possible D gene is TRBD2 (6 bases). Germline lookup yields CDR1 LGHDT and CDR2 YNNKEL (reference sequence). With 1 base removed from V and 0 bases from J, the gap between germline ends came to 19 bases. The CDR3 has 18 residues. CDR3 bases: TGTGCCAGCAGCCAAGGGCCGCCGACTAGAACAATCTCCTACGAGCAGTACTTC. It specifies CASSQGPPTRTISYEQYF.

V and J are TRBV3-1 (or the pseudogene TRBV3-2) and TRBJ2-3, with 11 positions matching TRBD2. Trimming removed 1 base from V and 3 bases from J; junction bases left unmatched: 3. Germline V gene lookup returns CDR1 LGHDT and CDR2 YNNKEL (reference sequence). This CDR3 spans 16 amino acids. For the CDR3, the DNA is TGTGCCAGCAGCCAAGTCGCTAGCGGGAGGACAGATACGCAGTATTTT. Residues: CASSQVASGRTDTQYF.

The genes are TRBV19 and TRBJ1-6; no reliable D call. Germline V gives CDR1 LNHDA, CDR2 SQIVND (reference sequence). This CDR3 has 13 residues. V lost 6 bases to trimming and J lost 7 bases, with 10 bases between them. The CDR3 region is CASSEAENSPLHF. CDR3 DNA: TGTGCCAGTAGCGAGGCAGAGAATTCACCCCTCCACTTT.

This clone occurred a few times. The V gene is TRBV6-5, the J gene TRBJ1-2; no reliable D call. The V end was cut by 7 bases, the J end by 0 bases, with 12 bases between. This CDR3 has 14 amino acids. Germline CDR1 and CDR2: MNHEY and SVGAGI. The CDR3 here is CASTLGASNYGYTF. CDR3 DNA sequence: TGTGCCAGCACCTTGGGAGCTTCTAACTATGGCTACACCTTC.

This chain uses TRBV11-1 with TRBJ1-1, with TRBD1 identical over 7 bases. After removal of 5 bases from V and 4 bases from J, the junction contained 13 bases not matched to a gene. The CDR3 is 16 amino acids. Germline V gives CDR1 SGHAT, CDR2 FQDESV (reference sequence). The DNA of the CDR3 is TGTGCCAGCAGCCCCCGGACAGGTTTGAGGATCACTGAAGCTTTCTTT. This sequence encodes CASSPRTGLRITEAFF.

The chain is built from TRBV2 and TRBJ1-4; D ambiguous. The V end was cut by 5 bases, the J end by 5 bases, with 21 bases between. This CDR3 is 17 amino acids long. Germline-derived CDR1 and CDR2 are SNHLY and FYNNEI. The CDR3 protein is CASSSPTGREANEKLFF. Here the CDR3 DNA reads TGTGCCAGCAGTTCCCCCACGGGCCGGGAGGCCAATGAAAAACTGTTTTTT.

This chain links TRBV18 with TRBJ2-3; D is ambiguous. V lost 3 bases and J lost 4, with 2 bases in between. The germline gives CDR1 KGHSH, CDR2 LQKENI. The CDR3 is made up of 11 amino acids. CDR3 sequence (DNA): TGTGCCAGCTCACCCGCAGATACGCAGTATTTT. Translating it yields CASSPADTQYF.

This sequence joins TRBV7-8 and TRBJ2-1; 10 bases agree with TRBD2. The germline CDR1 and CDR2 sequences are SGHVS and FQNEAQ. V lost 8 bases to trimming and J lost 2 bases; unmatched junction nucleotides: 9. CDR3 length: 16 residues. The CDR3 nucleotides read TGTGCCAGCGGGGGTGGACTAGCGGCCCCCTACAATGAGCAGTTCTTC. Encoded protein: CASGGGLAAPYNEQFF. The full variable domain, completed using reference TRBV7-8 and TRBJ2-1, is GAGVSQSPRYKVAKRGQDVALRCDPISGHVSLFWYQQALGQGPEFLTYFQNEAQLDKSGLPSDRFFAERPEGSVSTLKIQRTQQEDSAVYLCASGGGLAAPYNEQFFGPGTRLTVL.